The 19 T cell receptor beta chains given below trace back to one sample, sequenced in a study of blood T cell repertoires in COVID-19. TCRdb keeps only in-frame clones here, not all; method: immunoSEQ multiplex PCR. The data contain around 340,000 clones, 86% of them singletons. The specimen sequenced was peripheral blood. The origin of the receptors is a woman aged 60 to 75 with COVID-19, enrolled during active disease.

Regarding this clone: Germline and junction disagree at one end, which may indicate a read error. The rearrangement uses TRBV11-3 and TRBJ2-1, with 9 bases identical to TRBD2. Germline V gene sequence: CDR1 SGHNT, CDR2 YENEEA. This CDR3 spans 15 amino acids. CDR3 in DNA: TGTGCCAGCAGCCTAGAGGCGGGGGGGTACAATGAGCAGTTCTTC. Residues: CASSLEAGGYNEQFF.

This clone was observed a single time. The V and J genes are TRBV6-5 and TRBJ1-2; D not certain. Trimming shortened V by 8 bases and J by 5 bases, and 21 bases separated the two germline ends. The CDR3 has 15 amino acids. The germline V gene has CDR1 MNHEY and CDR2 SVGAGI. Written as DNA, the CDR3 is TGTGCCAGCTCGACCTACTCGGGTTCGGGTTATGGCTACACCTTC. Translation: CASSTYSGSGYGYTF.

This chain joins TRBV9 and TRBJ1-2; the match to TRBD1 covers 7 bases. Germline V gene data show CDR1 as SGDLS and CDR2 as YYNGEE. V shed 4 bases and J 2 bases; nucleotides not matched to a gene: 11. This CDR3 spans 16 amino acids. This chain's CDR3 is CASSPWLGQTNYGYTF. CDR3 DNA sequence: TGTGCCAGCAGCCCATGGCTGGGACAGACCAACTATGGCTACACCTTC.

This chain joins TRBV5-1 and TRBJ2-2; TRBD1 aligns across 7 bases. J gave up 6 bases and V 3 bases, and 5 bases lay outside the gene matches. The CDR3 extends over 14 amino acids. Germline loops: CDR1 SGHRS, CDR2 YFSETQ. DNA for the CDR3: TGCGCCAGCAGCTCCTGGACAGGCCCCGGGGAGCTGTTTTTT. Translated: CASSSWTGPGELFF.

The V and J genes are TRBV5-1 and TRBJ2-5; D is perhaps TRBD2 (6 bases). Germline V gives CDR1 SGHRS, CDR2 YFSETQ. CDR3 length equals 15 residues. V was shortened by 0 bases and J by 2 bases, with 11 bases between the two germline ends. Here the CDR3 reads CASSLAGGEQETQYF. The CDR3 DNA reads TGCGCCAGCAGCTTGGCCGGAGGGGAGCAAGAGACCCAGTACTTC.

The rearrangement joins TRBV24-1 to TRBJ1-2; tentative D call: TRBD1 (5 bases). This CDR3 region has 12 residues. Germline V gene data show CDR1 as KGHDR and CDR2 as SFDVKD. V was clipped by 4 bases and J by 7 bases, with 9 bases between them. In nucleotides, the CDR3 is TGTGCCACCAGTGACTACGACAGTGGCTACACCTTC. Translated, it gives CATSDYDSGYTF.

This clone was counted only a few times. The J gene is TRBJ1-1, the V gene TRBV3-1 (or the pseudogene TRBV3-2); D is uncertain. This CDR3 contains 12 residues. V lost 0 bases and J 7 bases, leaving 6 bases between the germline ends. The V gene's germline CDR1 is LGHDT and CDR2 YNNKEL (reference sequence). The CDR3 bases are TGTGCCAGCAGCCAAGACACTTTTGAAGCTTTCTTT. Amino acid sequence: CASSQDTFEAFF.

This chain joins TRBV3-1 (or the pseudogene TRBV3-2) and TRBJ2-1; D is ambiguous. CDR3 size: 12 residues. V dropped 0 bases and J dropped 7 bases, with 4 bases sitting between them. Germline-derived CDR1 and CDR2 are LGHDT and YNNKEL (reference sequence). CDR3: CASSQESNEQFF. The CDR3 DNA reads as TGTGCCAGCAGCCAAGAATCTAATGAGCAGTTCTTC.

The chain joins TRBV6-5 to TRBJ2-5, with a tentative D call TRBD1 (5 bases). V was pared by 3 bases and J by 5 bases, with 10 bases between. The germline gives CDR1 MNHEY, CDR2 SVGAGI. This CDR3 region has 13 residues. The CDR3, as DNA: TGTGCCAGCAGTTATTCAGGGTGGGAGACCCAGTACTTC. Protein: CASSYSGWETQYF.

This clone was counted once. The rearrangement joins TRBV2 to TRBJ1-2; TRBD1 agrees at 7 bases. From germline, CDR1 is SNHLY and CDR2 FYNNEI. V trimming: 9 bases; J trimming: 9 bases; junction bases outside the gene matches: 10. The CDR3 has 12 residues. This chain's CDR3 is CARFDRDSSYTF. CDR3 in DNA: TGTGCCAGATTCGACAGGGACTCGAGCTACACCTTC.

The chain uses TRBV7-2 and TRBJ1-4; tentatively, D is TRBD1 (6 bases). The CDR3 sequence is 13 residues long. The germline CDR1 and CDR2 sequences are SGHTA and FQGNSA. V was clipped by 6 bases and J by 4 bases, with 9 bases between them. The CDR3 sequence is CASRRQVNEKLFF. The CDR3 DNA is TGTGCCAGCAGAAGACAGGTTAATGAAAAACTGTTTTTT.

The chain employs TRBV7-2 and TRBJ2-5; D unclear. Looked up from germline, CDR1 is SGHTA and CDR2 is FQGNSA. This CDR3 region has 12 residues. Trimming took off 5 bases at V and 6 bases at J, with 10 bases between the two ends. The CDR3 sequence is CASSPSSKTQYF. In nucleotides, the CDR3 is TGTGCCAGCAGCCCTTCTAGTAAGACCCAGTACTTC.

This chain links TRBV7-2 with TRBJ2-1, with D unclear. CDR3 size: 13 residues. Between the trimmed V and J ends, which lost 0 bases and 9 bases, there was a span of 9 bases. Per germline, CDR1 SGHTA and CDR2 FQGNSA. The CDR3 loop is CASSLAYPPEQFF. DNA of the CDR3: TGTGCCAGCAGCTTAGCCTATCCTCCTGAGCAGTTCTTC.

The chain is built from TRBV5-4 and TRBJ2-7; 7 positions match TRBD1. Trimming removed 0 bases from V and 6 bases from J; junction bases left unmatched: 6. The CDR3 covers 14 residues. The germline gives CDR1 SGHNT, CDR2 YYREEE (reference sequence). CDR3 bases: TGTGCCAGCAGCTTGGAGAGAACAGGGGCCGAGCAGTACTTC. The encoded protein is CASSLERTGAEQYF.

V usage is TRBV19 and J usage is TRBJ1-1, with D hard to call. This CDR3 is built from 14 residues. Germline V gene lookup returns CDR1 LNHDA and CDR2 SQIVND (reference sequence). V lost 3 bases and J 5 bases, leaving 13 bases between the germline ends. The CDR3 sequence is CASSIDQGRTEAFF. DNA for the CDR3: TGTGCCAGTAGTATCGACCAAGGGAGGACTGAAGCTTTCTTT.

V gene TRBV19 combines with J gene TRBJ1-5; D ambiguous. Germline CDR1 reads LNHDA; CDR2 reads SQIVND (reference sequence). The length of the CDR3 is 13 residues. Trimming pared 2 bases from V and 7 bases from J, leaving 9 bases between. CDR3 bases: TGTGCCAGTAGTATAAGTGGCCCCCAGCCCCAGCATTTT. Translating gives CASSISGPQPQHF.

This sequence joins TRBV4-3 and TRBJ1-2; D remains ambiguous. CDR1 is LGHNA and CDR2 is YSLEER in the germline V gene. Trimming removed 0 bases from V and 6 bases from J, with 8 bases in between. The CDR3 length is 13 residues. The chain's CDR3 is CASSQEVGNGYTF. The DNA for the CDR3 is TGCGCCAGCAGCCAAGAAGTCGGGAATGGCTACACCTTC.

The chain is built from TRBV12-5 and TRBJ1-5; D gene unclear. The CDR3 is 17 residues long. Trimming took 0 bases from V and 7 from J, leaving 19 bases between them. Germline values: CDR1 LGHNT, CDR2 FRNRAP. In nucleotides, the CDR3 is TGTGCTAGTGGTTTGGTAAGTCTGTTGACTCCGTGGCAGCCCCAGCATTTT. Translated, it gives CASGLVSLLTPWQPQHF.

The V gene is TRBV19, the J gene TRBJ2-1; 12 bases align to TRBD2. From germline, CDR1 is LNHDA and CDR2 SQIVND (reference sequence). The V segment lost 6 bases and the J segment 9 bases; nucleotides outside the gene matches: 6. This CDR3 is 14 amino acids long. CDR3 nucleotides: TGTGCCAGTAGCCTCTCGGGACTAGCGGGTGAGCAGTTCTTC. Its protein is CASSLSGLAGEQFF. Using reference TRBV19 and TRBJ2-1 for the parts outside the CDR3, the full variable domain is DGGITQSPKYLFRKEGQNVTLSCEQNLNHDAMYWYRQDPGQGLRLIYYSQIVNDFQKGDIAEGYSVSREKKESFPLTVTSAQKNPTAFYLCASSLSGLAGEQFFGPGTRLTVL.